The entry below gives a single TCR beta chain sequence along with its context. Its antigen remains undetermined. Within one base of it there is no much larger clone, and no base qualities were kept. The treatment or condition label on this specimen signifies: allogeneic hematopoietic cell transplantation with graft depleted of TCRalphabeta T cells and CD19 B cells. The children who served as transplant recipients had been given grafts of TCRalphabeta/CD19-depleted allogeneic hematopoietic cells. The library was obtained by PCR. Sequencing took place on an Illumina HiSeq 2500. To normalize quantification of the TCRbeta repertoire, the TCR libraries were built with molecular barcoding that relied on unique molecular identifiers. TCRdb redid the processing of the public reads, applying fastp at Q25 and MiXCR, and retained in-frame beta chains. Identical CDR3 protein sequences are pooled into one entry, listed with their most common genes and DNA. Present in this sample are approximately 89,000 distinct CDR3 sequences, 15% to 17% of which were seen just once. The top ten clones comprise 15% to 20% of the sample.

The data derive from a study of T-cell reconstitution after alpha-beta-depleted transplantation in children (dated by TCRdb to 2016 to 2018). About the study as a whole: The study quantitatively tracked T-cell immune reconstitution after TCRalphabeta/CD19-depleted allogeneic hematopoietic cell transplantation in children using TCR repertoire profiling.

The paper's findings and limits, for the study overall: Over subsequent months, a decline in hyperexpanded clone frequencies was noted, and after one year, T-cell counts and TCRbeta diversity were mostly ascribed to newly produced T cells. Apparently early alphabetaT-cell count recovery about two months after transplant reportedly relied on only several hundred rapidly expanded clones derived from non-depleted graft cells. In some patients, the high TCRbeta diversity seen at day 60 was put down to recipient T cells and intrathymic progenitors that had survived conditioning.

The clonotype originates from a male patient aged 2 to 9 who had a stem cell transplant for acute lymphoblastic leukemia, so the T cells may come from the graft donor. Sample: PBMCs, mostly from graft donor cells, taken 180 days after TCRalphabeta/CD19-depleted stem cell transplant.

The DNA sequence reads TGTGCCATCAGTGAGGAGGGGGGACCCACAGGAGATACGCAGTATTTT. Its translation is CAISEEGGPTGDTQYF. The rearrangement combines TRBV10-3 with TRBJ2-3; the D gene is perhaps TRBD1 or TRBD2, as each covers 6 bases. The CDR3 sequence holds 16 residues, the cysteine and phenylalanine included. The CDR3 DNA has 48 bases and is translated from base 1. Trimming at the junction amounts to 2 bases on V and 5 bases on J, and the germline ends lie 17 bases apart. Looking up the germline V gene yields CDR1 ENHRY and CDR2 SYGVKD.